This TCR beta chain was identified in a study of blood T cells in healthy people across ages. Next came a second PCR, run for about 7 to 12 cycles, which used a sample-barcoded 5' primer along with a J-beta primer mix. TCRdb ran MiXCR on the 5' RACE reads and lists one entry per CDR3 protein. The table records about 290,000 distinct CDR3 sequences, 27% of them present only once. There are many counts of this clonotype. CDR3 length: 16 residues. Germline assignment: CDR1 SNHLY and CDR2 FYNNEI. Unmatched junction bases numbered 6, after V lost 3 bases and J lost 0 bases. Sequenced input: blood. This sequence was found in a woman between 65 and 79 years old in good health. The chain couples TRBV2 to TRBJ2-5; 8 bases match TRBD2. The CDR3 nucleotides are TGTGCCAGCAGTGAGACGGGGGGGGCCTACCAAGAGACCCAGTACTTC. It yields the protein CASSETGGAYQETQYF. The whole variable domain, filled in from reference TRBV2 and TRBJ2-5, reads EPEVTQTPSHQVTQMGQEVILRCVPISNHLYFYWYRQILGQKVEFLVSFYNNEISEKSEIFDDQFSVERPDGSNFTLKIRSTKLEDSAMYFCASSETGGAYQETQYFGPGTRLLVL.